This note documents a single T cell receptor (beta chain) sequence. Only in-frame clones appear in the TCRdb table, and some are missing; sequencing was by immunoSEQ multiplex PCR. The sample gives 43,000 or so clones, roughly 92% of which show up once; 5.6% is in the top ten. The data were obtained in a study of cytomegalovirus exposure and HLA in healthy donors. The CDR3 spans 14 residues. Trimming removed 2 bases from V and 11 bases from J, with 18 bases in between. Germline lookup yields CDR1 LNHDA and CDR2 SQIVND (reference sequence). The origin of this receptor is a man in his late teens or twenties in good health and CMV-seronegative. The J gene is TRBJ1-1, the V gene TRBV19; unclear D gene. The source material was PBMCs. The CDR3 is CASSIIRAPGWAFF. In DNA, the CDR3 is TGTGCCAGTAGTATAATCCGGGCTCCGGGGTGGGCTTTCTTT.